This T cell receptor beta chain comes out of a study of T-cell memory formation after mild COVID-19. Study in general: Largely, the TCR clusters proved donor specific. Study observations and caveats: Clones from the second wave (peaking day 37) had unconfirmed SARS-CoV-2 specificity.

For this clonotype: Its antigen is not identified.

Between the trimmed V and J ends, which lost 0 bases and 4 bases, there was a span of 12 bases. Germline V gene data show CDR1 as MGHRA and CDR2 as YSYEKL. The CDR3 is 16 residues long. The 5'RACE method, run with constant-segment primers, produced TCR alpha and TCR beta cDNA libraries (carrying sample barcodes and UMIs). TCRdb re-derived calls from the 5' RACE reads in MiXCR, one entry per CDR3 protein. Of 300,000 to 400,000 distinct CDR3 sequences in the sample, more than 15% were seen once. V and J are TRBV4-1 and TRBJ2-2; TRBD2 is a possible D gene (7 bases). The specimen was PBMCs or a T cell subset sorted from them (not recorded which). The receptor was isolated from a man younger than 35 who had mild COVID-19 (a few samples of this study predate the infection). Cell type and time point are not known. DNA of the CDR3: TGCGCCAGCAGCCAAGAGCGGGGGCCTAGCACCGGGGAGCTGTTTTTT. Its protein is CASSQERGPSTGELFF.